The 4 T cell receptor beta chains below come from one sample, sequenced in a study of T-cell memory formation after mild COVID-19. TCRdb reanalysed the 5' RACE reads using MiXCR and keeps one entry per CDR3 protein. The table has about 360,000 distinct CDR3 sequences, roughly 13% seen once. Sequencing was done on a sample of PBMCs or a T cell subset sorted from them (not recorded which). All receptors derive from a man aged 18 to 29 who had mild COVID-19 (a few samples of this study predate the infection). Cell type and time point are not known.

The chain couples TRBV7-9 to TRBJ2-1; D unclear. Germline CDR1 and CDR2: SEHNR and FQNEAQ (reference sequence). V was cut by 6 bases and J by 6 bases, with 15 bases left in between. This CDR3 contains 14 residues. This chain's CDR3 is CASRPPSPINEQFF. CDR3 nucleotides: TGTGCCAGCAGACCCCCTTCCCCCATCAATGAGCAGTTCTTC.

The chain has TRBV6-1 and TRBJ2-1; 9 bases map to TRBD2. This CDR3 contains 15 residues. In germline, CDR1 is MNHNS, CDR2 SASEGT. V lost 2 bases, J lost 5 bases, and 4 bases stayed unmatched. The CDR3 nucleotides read TGTGCCAGCAGTGAACGGTCTAGCGGGGACAATGAGCAGTTCTTC. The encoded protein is CASSERSSGDNEQFF.

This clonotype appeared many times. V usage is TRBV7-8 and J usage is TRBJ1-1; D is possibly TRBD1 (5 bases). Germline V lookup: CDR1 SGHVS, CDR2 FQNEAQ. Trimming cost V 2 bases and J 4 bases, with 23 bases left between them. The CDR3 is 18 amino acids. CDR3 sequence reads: CASSLRGRLGRTFTEAFF. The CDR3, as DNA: TGTGCCAGCAGCTTACGGGGCAGGCTAGGTAGGACTTTCACTGAAGCTTTCTTT. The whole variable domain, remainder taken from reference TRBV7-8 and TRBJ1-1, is GAGVSQSPRYKVAKRGQDVALRCDPISGHVSLFWYQQALGQGPEFLTYFQNEAQLDKSGLPSDRFFAERPEGSVSTLKIQRTQQEDSAVYLCASSLRGRLGRTFTEAFFGQGTRLTVV.

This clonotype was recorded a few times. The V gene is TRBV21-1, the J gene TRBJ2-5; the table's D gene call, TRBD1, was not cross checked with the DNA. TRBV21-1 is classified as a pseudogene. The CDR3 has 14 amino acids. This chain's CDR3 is CASSKGQGKETQYF. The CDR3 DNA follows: TGTGCCAGCAGCAAAGGACAGGGTAAAGAGACCCAGTACTTC.